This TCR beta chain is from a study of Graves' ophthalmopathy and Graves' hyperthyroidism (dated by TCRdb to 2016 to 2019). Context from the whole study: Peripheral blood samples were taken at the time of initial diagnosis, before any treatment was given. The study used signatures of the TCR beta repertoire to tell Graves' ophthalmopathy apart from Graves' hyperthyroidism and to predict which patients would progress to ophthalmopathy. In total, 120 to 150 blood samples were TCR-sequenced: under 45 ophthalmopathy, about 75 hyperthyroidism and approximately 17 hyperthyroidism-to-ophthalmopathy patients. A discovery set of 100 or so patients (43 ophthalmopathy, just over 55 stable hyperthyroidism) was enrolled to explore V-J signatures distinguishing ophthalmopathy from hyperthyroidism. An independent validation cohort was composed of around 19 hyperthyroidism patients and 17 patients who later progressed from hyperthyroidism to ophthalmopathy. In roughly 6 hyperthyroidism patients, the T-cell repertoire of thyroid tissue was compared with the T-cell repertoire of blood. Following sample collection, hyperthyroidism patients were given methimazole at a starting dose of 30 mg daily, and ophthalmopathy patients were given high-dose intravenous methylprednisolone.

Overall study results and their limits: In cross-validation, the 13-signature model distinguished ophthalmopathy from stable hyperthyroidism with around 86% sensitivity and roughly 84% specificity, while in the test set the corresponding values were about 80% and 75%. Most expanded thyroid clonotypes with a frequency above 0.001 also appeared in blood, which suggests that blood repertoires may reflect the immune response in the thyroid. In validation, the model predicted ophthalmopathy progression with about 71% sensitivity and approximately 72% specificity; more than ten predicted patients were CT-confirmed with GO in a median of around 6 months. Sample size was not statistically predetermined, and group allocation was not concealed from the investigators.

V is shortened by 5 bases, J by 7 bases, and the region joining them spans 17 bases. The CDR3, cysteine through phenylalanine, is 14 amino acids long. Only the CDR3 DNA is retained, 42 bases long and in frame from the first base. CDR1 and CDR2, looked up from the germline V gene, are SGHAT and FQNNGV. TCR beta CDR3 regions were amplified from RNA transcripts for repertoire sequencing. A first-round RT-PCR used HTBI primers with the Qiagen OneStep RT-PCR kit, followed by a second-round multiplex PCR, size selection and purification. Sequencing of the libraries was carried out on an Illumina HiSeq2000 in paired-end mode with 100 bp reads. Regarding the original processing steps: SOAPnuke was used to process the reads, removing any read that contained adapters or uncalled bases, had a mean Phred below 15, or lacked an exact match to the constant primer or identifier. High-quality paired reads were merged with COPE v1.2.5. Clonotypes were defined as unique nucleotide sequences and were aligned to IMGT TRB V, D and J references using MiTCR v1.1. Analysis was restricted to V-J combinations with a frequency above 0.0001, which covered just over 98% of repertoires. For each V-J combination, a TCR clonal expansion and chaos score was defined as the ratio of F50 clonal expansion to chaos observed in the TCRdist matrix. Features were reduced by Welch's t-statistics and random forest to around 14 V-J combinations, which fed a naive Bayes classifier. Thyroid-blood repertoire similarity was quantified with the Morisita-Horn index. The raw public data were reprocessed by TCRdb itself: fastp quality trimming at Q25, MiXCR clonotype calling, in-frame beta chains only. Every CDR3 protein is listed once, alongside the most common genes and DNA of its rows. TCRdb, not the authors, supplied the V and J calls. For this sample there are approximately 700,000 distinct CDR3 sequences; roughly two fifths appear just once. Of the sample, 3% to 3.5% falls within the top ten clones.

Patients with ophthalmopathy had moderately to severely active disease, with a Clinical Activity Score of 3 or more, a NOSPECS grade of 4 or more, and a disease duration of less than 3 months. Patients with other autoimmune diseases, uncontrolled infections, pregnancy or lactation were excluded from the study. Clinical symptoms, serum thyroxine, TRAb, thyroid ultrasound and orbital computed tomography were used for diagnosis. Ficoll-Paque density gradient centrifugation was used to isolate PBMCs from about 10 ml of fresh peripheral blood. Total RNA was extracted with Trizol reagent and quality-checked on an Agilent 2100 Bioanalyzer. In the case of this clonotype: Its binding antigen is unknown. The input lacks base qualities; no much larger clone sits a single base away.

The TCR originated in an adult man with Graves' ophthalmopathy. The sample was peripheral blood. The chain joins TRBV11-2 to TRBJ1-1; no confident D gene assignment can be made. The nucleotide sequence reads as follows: TGTGCCAGCAGCCATTCCCGAAGAGGGCGTGAAGCTTTCTTT. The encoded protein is CASSHSRRGREAFF.